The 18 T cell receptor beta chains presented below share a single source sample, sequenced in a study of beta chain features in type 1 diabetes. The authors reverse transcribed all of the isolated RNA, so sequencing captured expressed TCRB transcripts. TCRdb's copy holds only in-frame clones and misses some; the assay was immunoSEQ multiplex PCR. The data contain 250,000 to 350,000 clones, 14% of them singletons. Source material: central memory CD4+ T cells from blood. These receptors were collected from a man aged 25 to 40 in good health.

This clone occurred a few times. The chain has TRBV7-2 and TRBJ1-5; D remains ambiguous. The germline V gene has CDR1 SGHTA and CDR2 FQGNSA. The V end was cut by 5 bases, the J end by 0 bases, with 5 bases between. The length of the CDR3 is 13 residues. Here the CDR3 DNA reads TGTGCCAGCAGCAGCAGTAGCAATCAGCCCCAGCATTTT. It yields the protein CASSSSSNQPQHF.

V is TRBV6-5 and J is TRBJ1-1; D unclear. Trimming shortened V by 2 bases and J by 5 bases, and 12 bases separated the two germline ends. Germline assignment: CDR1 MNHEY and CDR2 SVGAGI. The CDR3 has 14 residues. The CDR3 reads CASSYRGFRTEAFF. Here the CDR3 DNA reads TGTGCCAGCAGTTACCGAGGGTTCAGGACTGAAGCTTTCTTT.

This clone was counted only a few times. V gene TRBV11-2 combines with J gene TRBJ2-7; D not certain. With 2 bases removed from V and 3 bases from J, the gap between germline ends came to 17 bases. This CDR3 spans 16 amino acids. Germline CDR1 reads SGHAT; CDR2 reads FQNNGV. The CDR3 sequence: CASSLLGSRPHYEQYF. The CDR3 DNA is TGTGCCAGCAGCTTACTCGGAAGTAGACCCCACTACGAGCAGTACTTC.

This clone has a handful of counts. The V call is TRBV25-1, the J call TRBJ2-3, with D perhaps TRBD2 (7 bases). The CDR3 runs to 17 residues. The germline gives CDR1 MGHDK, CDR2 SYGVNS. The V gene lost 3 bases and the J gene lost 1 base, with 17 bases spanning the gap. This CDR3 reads CASSDQYGGRGTDTQYF. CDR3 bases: TGTGCCAGCAGTGATCAATACGGGGGGCGGGGCACAGATACGCAGTATTTT.

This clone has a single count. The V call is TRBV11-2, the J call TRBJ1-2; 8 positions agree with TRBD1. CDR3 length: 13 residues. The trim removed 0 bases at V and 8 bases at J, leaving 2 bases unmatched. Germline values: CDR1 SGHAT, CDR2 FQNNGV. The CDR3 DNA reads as TGTGCCAGCAGCTTAGAGACAGGGGCCGGCTACACCTTC. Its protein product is CASSLETGAGYTF. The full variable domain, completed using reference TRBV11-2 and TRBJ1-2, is EAGVAQSPRYKIIEKRQSVAFWCNPISGHATLYWYQQILGQGPKLLIQFQNNGVVDDSQLPKDRFSAERLKGVDSTLKIQPAKLEDSAVYLCASSLETGAGYTFGSGTRLTVV.

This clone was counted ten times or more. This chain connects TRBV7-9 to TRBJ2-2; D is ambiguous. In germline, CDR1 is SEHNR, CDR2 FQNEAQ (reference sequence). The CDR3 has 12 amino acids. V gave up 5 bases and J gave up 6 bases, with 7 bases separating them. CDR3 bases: TGTGCCAGCAGCCGGCACTCCGGGGAGCTGTTTTTT. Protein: CASSRHSGELFF.

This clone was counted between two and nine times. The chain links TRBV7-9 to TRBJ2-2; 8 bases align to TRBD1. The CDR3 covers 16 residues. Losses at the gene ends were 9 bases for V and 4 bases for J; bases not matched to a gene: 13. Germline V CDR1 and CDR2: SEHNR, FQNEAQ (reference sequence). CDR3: CASHPFQGAATGELFF. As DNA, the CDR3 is TGTGCCAGTCATCCGTTCCAGGGGGCAGCCACCGGGGAGCTGTTTTTT.

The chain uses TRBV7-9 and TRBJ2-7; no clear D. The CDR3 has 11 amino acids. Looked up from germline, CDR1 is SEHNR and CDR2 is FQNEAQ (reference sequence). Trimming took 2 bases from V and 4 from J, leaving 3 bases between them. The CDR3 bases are TGTGCCAGCAGCTTAAATTACGAGCAGTACTTC. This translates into CASSLNYEQYF.

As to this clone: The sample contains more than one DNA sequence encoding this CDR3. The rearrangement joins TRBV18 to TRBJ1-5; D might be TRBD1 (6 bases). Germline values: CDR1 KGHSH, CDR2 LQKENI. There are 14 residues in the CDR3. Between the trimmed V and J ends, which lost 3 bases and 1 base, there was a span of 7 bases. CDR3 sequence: CASSPGQSNQPQHF. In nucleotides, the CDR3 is TGTGCCAGCTCACCCGGACAGAGCAATCAGCCCCAGCATTTT.

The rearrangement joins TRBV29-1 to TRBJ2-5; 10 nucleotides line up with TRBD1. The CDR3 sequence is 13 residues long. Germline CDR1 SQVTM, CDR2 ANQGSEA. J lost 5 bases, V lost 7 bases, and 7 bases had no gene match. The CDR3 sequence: CSARQGAAETQYF. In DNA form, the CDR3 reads TGCAGCGCCAGACAGGGGGCGGCGGAGACCCAGTACTTC.

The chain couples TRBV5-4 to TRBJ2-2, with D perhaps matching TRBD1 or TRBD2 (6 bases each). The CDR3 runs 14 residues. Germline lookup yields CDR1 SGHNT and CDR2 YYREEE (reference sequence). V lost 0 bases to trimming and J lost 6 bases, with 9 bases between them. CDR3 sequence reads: CASSLVRGAGELFF. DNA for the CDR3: TGTGCCAGCAGCTTGGTGAGGGGGGCCGGGGAGCTGTTTTTT.

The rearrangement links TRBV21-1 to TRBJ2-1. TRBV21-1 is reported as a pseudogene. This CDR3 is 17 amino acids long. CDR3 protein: CASSPIPRERGYNEQFF. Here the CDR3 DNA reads TGTGCCAGCTCCCCTATTCCGAGGGAGAGGGGCTACAATGAGCAGTTCTTC.

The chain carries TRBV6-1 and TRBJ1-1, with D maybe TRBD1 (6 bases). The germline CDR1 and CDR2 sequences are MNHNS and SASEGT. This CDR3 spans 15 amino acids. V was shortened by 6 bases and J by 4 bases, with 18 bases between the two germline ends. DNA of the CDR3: TGTGCCAGCAGCACAGGGTCGGGTCGTGGCACTGAAGCTTTCTTT. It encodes CASSTGSGRGTEAFF.

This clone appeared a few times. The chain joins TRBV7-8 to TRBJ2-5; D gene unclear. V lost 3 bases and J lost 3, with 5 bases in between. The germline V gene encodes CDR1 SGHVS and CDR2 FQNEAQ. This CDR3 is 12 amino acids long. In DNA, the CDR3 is TGTGCCAGCAGCTTCTTCGAAGAGACCCAGTACTTC. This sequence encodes CASSFFEETQYF.

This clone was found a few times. The CDR3 nucleotides read TGTGCCAGCAGCCCCCGGGACTCCCTAGCCAAAAACATTCAGTACTTC. Amino acids: CASSPRDSLAKNIQYF. V gene TRBV11-3 combines with J gene TRBJ2-4; D possibly corresponds to TRBD2 (6 bases). Per germline, CDR1 SGHNT and CDR2 YENEEA. The CDR3 has 16 residues. The germline V and J ends were trimmed by 5 bases and 0 bases, with 14 bases remaining between them.

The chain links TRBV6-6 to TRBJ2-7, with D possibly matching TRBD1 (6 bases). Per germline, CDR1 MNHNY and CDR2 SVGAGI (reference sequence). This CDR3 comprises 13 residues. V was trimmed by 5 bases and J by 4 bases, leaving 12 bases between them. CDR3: CASSAVQGYEQYF. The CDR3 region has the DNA TGTGCCAGCAGTGCCGTACAGGGATACGAGCAGTACTTC.

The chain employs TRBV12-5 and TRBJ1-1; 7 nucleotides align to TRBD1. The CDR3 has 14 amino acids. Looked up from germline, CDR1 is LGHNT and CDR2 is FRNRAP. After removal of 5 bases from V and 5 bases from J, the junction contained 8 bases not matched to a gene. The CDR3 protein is CASGPTGFLTEAFF. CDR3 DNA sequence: TGTGCTAGTGGTCCGACAGGGTTCCTAACTGAAGCTTTCTTT.

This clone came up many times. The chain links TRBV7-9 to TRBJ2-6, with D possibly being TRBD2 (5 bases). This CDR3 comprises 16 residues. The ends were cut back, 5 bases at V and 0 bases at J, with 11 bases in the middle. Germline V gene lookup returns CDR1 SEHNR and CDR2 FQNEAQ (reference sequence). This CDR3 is CASSPGGNSGANVLTF. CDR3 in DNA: TGTGCCAGCAGCCCCGGAGGAAACTCTGGGGCCAACGTCCTGACTTTC.